These 13 T cell receptor beta chains came from one sample sequenced in a study of blood T cell repertoires in COVID-19. Measured with immunoSEQ multiplex PCR; TCRdb has only the in-frame clones, and not every one. The top ten clones hold 9.8% of a sample with under 200,000 clones, roughly 88% of them seen once. Input material: peripheral blood. The receptors come from a woman aged 80 or over with acute or convalescent COVID-19.

The V and J genes are TRBV27 and TRBJ1-3, with D possibly matching TRBD1 (6 bases). V lost 2 bases to trimming and J lost 2 bases, with 7 bases between them. This CDR3 is 14 amino acids long. The germline CDR1 and CDR2 sequences are MNHEY and SMNVEV (reference sequence). This CDR3 reads CASSLGQPGNTIYF. CDR3 DNA: TGTGCCAGCAGTTTAGGACAGCCTGGAAACACCATATATTTT.

This clone occurred once. The chain joins TRBV21-1 to TRBJ2-5; the tabulated D call, TRBD2, remains unverified against the DNA. TRBV21-1 corresponds to a pseudogene. The CDR3 has 21 residues. CDR3 sequence: CASSKEWDGAGGPTYQETQYF. The CDR3 nucleotides read TGTGCCAGCAGCAAAGAGTGGGACGGGGCGGGGGGACCGACGTACCAAGAGACCCAGTACTTC.

In this sample, this clone turned up a few times. V is TRBV4-3 and J is TRBJ1-2, with D perhaps matching TRBD1 (5 bases). Germline values: CDR1 LGHNA, CDR2 YSLEER. Trimming left V 0 bases short and J 4 bases short, with 9 bases between. This CDR3 contains 14 residues. The CDR3 region has the DNA TGCGCCAGCAGCCAAGAGTCTGGGGCCTATGGCTACACCTTC. It yields the protein CASSQESGAYGYTF.

The rearrangement links TRBV11-2 to TRBJ1-6; TRBD1 aligns across 10 bases. This CDR3 has 16 residues. V was clipped by 5 bases and J by 8 bases; unmatched bases: 9. Germline CDR1 and CDR2: SGHAT and FQNNGV. This CDR3 reads CASSLGQGEWYSPLHF. The CDR3, as DNA: TGTGCCAGCAGCCTCGGACAGGGGGAATGGTATTCACCCCTCCACTTT.

The chain recombines TRBV12-3 or TRBV12-4 with TRBJ1-2; D gene unclear. Trimming took 3 bases from V and 4 from J, leaving 9 bases between them. The CDR3 has 13 residues. Here the CDR3 DNA reads TGTGCCAGCAGTTTTGAGGGTAGCTATGGCTACACCTTC. Translating gives CASSFEGSYGYTF.

This chain links TRBV10-3 with TRBJ1-5; 9 nucleotides align to TRBD1. This CDR3 comprises 17 residues. The germline V gene has CDR1 ENHRY and CDR2 SYGVKD. Trimming removed 4 bases from V and 4 bases from J; junction bases left unmatched: 11. The CDR3, as DNA: TGTGCCATCAGTGCCGGCGCACGACAGGGGGATAATCAGCCCCAGCATTTT. This translates into CAISAGARQGDNQPQHF.

As DNA, the CDR3 is TGTGCCAGCTCACCACAACAGGGTGGTGATTCACCCCTCCACTTT. It encodes CASSPQQGGDSPLHF. This chain links TRBV18 with TRBJ1-6; D is possibly TRBD1 (6 bases). Germline V gene data show CDR1 as KGHSH and CDR2 as LQKENI. V lost 1 base, J lost 8 bases, and 12 bases lay in between. The CDR3 has 15 residues.

The chain couples TRBV7-9 to TRBJ2-1, with 15 bases identical to TRBD2. Trimming cost V 5 bases and J 8 bases; bases outside gene matches: 7. The CDR3 extends over 16 amino acids. Germline CDR1 SEHNR, CDR2 FQNEAQ (reference sequence). CDR3 loop: CASSVTGLAGGYEQFF. The CDR3 DNA reads TGTGCCAGCAGCGTAACGGGACTAGCGGGGGGTTATGAGCAGTTCTTC.

V and J are TRBV19 and TRBJ1-6, with a tentative D call TRBD1 (6 bases). V lost 5 bases to trimming and J lost 9 bases, with 17 bases between them. This CDR3 has 15 residues. Germline CDR1 and CDR2: LNHDA and SQIVND (reference sequence). The CDR3 protein is CASSANTGLGSPLHF. The DNA for the CDR3 is TGTGCCAGTAGTGCTAATACAGGGCTAGGTTCACCCCTCCACTTT.

The chain combines TRBV5-1 with TRBJ1-1, with TRBD1 matching over 7 bases. V was pared by 4 bases and J by 3 bases, with 9 bases of the junction left unmatched. From germline, CDR1 is SGHRS and CDR2 YFSETQ. This CDR3 region has 15 residues. The CDR3 region has the DNA TGCGCCAGCAGCGCCGCCCAGGGGGGCTACACTGAAGCTTTCTTT. Residues: CASSAAQGGYTEAFF. The full variable domain, completed using reference TRBV5-1 and TRBJ1-1, is KAGVTQTPRYLIKTRGQQVTLSCSPISGHRSVSWYQQTPGQGLQFLFEYFSETQRNKGNFPGRFSGRQFSNSRSEMNVSTLELGDSALYLCASSAAQGGYTEAFFGQGTRLTVV.

The chain links TRBV7-2 to TRBJ2-7, with D perhaps matching TRBD1 (6 bases). The CDR3 is 13 amino acids. CDR1 is SGHTA and CDR2 is FQGNSA in the germline V gene. Trimming stripped 3 bases from V and 3 bases from J, with 9 bases between. CDR3 protein: CASSLAQGYEQYF. As DNA, the CDR3 is TGTGCCAGCAGCTTGGCACAGGGCTACGAGCAGTACTTC.

The chain employs TRBV5-1 and TRBJ2-2; 14 positions agree with TRBD2. J lost 7 bases, V lost 6 bases, and 14 bases had no gene match. This CDR3 is built from 18 residues. CDR1 SGHRS and CDR2 YFSETQ come from the germline V gene. CDR3 region: CASTRLAGGPGSVGELFF. The CDR3 bases are TGCGCCAGCACTCGACTAGCGGGAGGGCCGGGTAGTGTCGGGGAGCTGTTTTTT.

This clone was detected once. The gene calls are TRBV7-9 and TRBJ1-2; a possible D gene is TRBD1 (6 bases). The germline V gene encodes CDR1 SEHNR and CDR2 FQNEAQ (reference sequence). Trimming left V 1 base short and J 7 bases short, with 13 bases between. The CDR3 is 14 amino acids. The CDR3 protein is CASSLVQGWSGYTF. The CDR3, as DNA: TGTGCCAGCAGCTTAGTCCAGGGGTGGAGTGGCTACACCTTC.